This T cell receptor (beta chain) is from a study of blood T cells in healthy people across ages. On this clonotype itself: A read error may explain this, as a much larger clone is one base away.

A sample-barcoded 5' primer and a J-beta primer mix were used in a second PCR of roughly 7 to 11 cycles. Each CDR3 protein gets one entry after TCRdb re-called the 5' RACE reads with MiXCR. This sample yields hundreds of thousands of distinct CDR3 sequences, of which 29% are seen a single time; approximately 15% belongs to the top ten. Germline V gene lookup returns CDR1 SQVTM and CDR2 ANQGSEA. This CDR3 comprises 12 residues. V lost 1 base and J 7 bases, leaving 8 bases between the germline ends. Sequencing was done on a sample of blood. This sequence originates from a woman of 80 years or more in good health. V is TRBV29-1 and J is TRBJ2-1; D gene uncertain. The CDR3 nucleotides read TGCAGCGTTGAAGGGCGGAGTAATGAGCAGTTCTTC. It encodes CSVEGRSNEQFF.